The 14 T cell receptor beta chains presented below share a single source sample, sequenced in a study of T cell repertoires in cytomegalovirus infection. MiXCR, applied by TCRdb to the reads, yields one record per CDR3 protein. Among 500,000 to 600,000 distinct CDR3 sequences listed, 15% to 20% were seen once. Sequencing was performed on CD8+ T cells from PBMCs. Source of these receptors: a human donor in good health (CMV status not recorded). Some clones in this sample may be carry-over from other donors' samples.

Regarding this clonotype: This may come from a read error, since a much larger clone is one base off. The chain combines TRBV7-4 with TRBJ2-1, with 7 bases identical to TRBD2. The CDR3 contains 15 residues. CDR1 SGHVT and CDR2 SQSDAQ come from the germline V gene. Here the CDR3 reads CASIAGETPGNVQFF. In DNA, the CDR3 is TGTGCCAGCATCGCGGGAGAGACTCCTGGCAATGTGCAGTTCTTC.

This clonotype was counted many times. The gene calls are TRBV12-3 or TRBV12-4 and TRBJ2-5, with D maybe TRBD2 (6 bases). This CDR3 is 15 amino acids long. Trimming took off 5 bases at V and 3 bases at J, with 16 bases between the two ends. The CDR3 here is CASSKRDFRKETQYF. CDR3 nucleotide sequence: TGTGCCAGCAGTAAGAGGGACTTTAGAAAAGAGACCCAGTACTTC.

Of note for this clonotype: A much larger clone sits a single nucleotide away, making a read error possible. V usage is TRBV27 and J usage is TRBJ1-5, with D possibly TRBD1 on 6 matching bases. Germline-derived CDR1 and CDR2 are MNHEY and SMNVEV (reference sequence). This CDR3 contains 15 residues. The CDR3 DNA reads TGTGCCGGCAGTCCCCGAGGGGGAAGCAATCAGCCCCAGCATTTT. Protein product: CAGSPRGGSNQPQHF.

This clonotype occurred many times. This chain connects TRBV12-3 or TRBV12-4 to TRBJ2-7; 8 bases match TRBD1. Unmatched junction bases numbered 5, after V lost 7 bases and J lost 6 bases. The CDR3 is 12 residues long. For the CDR3, the DNA is TGTGCCAGCAAGGGACAGGCGGGCGAGCAGTACTTC. It yields the protein CASKGQAGEQYF.

This clonotype turned up a few times. V is TRBV7-9 and J is TRBJ1-1; TRBD1 might be the D (6 bases). The CDR3 extends over 11 amino acids. Germline CDR1 is SEHNR and CDR2 is FQNEAQ (reference sequence). Trimming pared 5 bases from V and 11 bases from J, leaving 12 bases between. The CDR3 DNA follows: TGTGCCAGCAGCCCGGGACAAAGGGCTTTCTTT. Translating gives CASSPGQRAFF.

This clonotype appeared a few times. This chain links TRBV20-1 with TRBJ2-1, with 8 nucleotides matching TRBD1. V lost 5 bases to trimming and J lost 6 bases; unmatched junction nucleotides: 12. Germline V lookup: CDR1 DFQATT, CDR2 SNEGSKA (reference sequence). CDR3 length equals 15 residues. CDR3 nucleotide sequence: TGCAGTGCTGACCTAGGAGACAGGGGAACCAATGAGCAGTTCTTC. It specifies CSADLGDRGTNEQFF.

At least ten counts were recorded for this clonotype. Here the CDR3 reads CASRGEWTYNEQFF. CDR3 coding DNA: TGTGCCAGCAGGGGGGAATGGACCTACAATGAGCAGTTCTTC. The V call is TRBV11-2, the J call TRBJ2-1; TRBD1 or TRBD2 may be the D gene (5 bases each). Germline assignment: CDR1 SGHAT and CDR2 FQNNGV. Trimming shortened V by 6 bases and J by 2 bases, and 11 bases separated the two germline ends. This CDR3 has 14 residues.

This clonotype has just a few counts. The rearrangement links TRBV5-4 to TRBJ1-2; D gene unclear. Trimming removed 4 bases at V and 8 bases at J, with 18 bases between. CDR3 length equals 14 residues. CDR1 is SGHNT and CDR2 is YYREEE in the germline V gene (reference sequence). CDR3 coding DNA: TGTGCCAGCAGCGGCCCGACCCAGTTGTGGGGCTACACCTTC. It specifies CASSGPTQLWGYTF.

This clonotype appeared many times. V is TRBV6-6 and J is TRBJ1-5; 9 nucleotides align to TRBD1. The CDR3 consists of 15 residues. Germline-derived CDR1 and CDR2 are MNHNY and SVGAGI (reference sequence). Trimming took 5 bases from V and 2 from J; bases not matched to a gene: 4. CDR3 nucleotide sequence: TGTGCCAGCAGTACAGGGGGCAGCGGCAATCAGCCCCAGCATTTT. As protein: CASSTGGSGNQPQHF.

Many counts were recorded for this clonotype. The V gene is TRBV7-6, the J gene TRBJ2-7; 9 bases are shared with TRBD1. This CDR3 is built from 15 residues. The trim removed 5 bases at V and 5 bases at J, leaving 10 bases unmatched. Germline V CDR1 and CDR2: SGHVS, FNYEAQ. The CDR3 bases are TGTGCCAGCAGCGCAACAACCCGGACAGGGGACGAGCAGTACTTC. Its translation is CASSATTRTGDEQYF. Filled out from reference TRBV7-6 and TRBJ2-7, the complete variable domain reads GAGVSQSPRYKVTKRGQDVALRCDPISGHVSLYWYRQALGQGPEFLTYFNYEAQQDKSGLPNDRFSAERPEGSISTLTIQRTEQRDSAMYRCASSATTRTGDEQYFGPGTRLTVT.

In this sample, this clonotype turned up many times. The V call is TRBV6-5, the J call TRBJ1-2; D is possibly TRBD1 (6 bases). Per germline, CDR1 MNHEY and CDR2 SVGAGI. The CDR3 totals 15 residues. V dropped 6 bases and J dropped 4 bases, with 18 bases sitting between them. The CDR3 DNA reads TGTGCCAGCAGCCCCCGGGGCAGGGGAAGCTATGGCTACACCTTC. Protein sequence: CASSPRGRGSYGYTF.

This clonotype was seen at least ten times. V is TRBV12-5 and J is TRBJ1-3, with 7 bases lining up with TRBD1. CDR1 is LGHNT and CDR2 is FRNRAP in the germline V gene. The CDR3 sequence is 16 residues long. V dropped 3 bases and J dropped 1; count of bases not matched to a gene: 6. This CDR3 reads CASGLGTEISGNTIYF. The CDR3 DNA sequence: TGTGCTAGTGGTTTAGGGACAGAGATTTCTGGAAACACCATATATTTT.

The chain employs TRBV19 and TRBJ1-3, with D unresolved. This CDR3 has 11 amino acids. V gave up 7 bases and J gave up 3 bases, with 4 bases separating them. CDR1 and CDR2 (germline): LNHDA, SQIVND (reference sequence). CDR3 in amino acids: CASTGGNTIYF. CDR3 DNA sequence: TGTGCCAGTACAGGTGGAAACACCATATATTTT.

The genes are TRBV4-1 and TRBJ2-7, with 11 positions matching TRBD2. There are 14 residues in the CDR3. The junction had 6 bases not matched to a gene; V was cut back by 4 bases and J by 7 bases. Per germline, CDR1 MGHRA and CDR2 YSYEKL. This CDR3 is CASSRGGLAVEQYF. The CDR3 region has the DNA TGCGCCAGCAGCCGCGGGGGACTAGCGGTTGAGCAGTACTTC.